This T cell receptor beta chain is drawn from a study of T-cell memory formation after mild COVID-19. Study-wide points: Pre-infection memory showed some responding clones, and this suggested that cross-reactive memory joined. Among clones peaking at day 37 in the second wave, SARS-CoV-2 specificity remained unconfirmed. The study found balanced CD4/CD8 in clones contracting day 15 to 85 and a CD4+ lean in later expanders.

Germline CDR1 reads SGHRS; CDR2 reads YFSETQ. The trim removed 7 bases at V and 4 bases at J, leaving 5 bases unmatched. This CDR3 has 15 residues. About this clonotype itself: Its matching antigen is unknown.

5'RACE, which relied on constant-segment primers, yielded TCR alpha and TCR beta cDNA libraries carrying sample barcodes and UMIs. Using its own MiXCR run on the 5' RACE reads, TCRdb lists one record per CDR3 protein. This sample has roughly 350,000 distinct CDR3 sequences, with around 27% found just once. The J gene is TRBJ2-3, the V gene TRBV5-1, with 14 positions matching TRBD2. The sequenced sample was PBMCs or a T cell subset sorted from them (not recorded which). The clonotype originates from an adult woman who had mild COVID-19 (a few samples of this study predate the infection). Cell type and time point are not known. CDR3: CASRLAGGVSDTQYF. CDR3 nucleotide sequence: TGCGCCAGCCGACTAGCGGGGGGGGTGTCAGATACGCAGTATTTT.